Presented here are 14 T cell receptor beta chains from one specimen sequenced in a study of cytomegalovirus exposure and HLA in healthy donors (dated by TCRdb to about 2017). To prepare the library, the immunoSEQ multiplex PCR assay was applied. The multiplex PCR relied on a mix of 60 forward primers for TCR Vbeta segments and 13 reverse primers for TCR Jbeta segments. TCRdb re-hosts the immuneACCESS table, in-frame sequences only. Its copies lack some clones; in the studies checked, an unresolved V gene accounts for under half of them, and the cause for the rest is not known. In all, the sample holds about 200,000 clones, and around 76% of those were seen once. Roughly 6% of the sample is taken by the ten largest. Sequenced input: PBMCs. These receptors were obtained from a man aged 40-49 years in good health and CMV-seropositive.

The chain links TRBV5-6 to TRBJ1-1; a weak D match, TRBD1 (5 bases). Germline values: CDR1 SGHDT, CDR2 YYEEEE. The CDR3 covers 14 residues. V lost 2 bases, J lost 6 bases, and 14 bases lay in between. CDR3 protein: CASSLWTLSAEAFF. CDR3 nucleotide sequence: TGTGCCAGCAGCTTATGGACATTGAGCGCTGAAGCTTTCTTT.

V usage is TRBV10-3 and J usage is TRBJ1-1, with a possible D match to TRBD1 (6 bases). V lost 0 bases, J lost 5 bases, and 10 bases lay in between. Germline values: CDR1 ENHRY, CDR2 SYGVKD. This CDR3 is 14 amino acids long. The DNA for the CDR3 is TGTGCCATCAGTGAGTCGTGGACAGTAACTGAAGCTTTCTTT. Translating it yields CAISESWTVTEAFF.

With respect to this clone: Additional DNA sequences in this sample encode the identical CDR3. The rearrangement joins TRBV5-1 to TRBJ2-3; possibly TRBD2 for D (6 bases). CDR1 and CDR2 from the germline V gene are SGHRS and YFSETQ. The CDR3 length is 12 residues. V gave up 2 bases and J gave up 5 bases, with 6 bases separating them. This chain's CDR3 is CASSLAGDTQYF. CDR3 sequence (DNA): TGCGCCAGCAGCTTAGCGGGAGATACGCAGTATTTT.

The CDR3 DNA is TGTGCCAGCGGACAGGACCTGTATGGCTACACCTTC. This translates into CASGQDLYGYTF. The chain links TRBV10-3 to TRBJ1-2, with TRBD1 matching 7 bases. Looked up from germline, CDR1 is ENHRY and CDR2 is SYGVKD. Germline trimming cut 10 bases from V and 5 bases from J; bases unmatched to any gene: 7. This CDR3 is 12 amino acids long.

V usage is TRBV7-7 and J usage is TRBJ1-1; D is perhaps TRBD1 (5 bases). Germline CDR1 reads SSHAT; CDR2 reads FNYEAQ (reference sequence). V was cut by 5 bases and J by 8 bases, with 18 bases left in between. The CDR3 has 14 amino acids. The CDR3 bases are TGTGCCAGCAGCCCTTTGGTTGGCGGGGCAGAAGCTTTCTTT. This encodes CASSPLVGGAEAFF.

CDR3 nucleotide sequence: TGTGCCAGCAGCAACGGGGGACAGTACCAAGAGACCCAGTACTTC. Translated: CASSNGGQYQETQYF. The chain carries TRBV6-5 and TRBJ2-5, with a possible D match to TRBD1 (7 bases). This CDR3 is 15 amino acids long. V gave up 6 bases and J gave up 0 bases, with 14 bases separating them. Germline-derived CDR1 and CDR2 are MNHEY and SVGAGI.

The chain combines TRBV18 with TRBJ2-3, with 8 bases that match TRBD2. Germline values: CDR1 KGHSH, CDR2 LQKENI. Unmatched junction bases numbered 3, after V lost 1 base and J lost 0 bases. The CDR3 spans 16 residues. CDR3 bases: TGTGCCAGCTCACCACTGAGACTAGCGAGCACAGATACGCAGTATTTT. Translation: CASSPLRLASTDTQYF.

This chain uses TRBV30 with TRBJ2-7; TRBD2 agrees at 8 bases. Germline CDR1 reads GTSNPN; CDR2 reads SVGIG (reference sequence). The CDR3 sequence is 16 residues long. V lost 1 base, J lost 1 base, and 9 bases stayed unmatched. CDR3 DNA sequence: TGTGCCTGGAGTGAAATTAGCGGGACGCGATCCTACGAGCAGTACGTC. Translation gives CAWSEISGTRSYEQYV.

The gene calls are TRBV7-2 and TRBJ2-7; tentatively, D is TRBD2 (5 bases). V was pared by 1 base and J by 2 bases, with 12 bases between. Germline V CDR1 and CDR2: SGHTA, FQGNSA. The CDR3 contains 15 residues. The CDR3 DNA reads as TGTGCCAGCAGCTTAGATTCGGGGAACCCCTACGAGCAGTACTTC. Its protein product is CASSLDSGNPYEQYF.

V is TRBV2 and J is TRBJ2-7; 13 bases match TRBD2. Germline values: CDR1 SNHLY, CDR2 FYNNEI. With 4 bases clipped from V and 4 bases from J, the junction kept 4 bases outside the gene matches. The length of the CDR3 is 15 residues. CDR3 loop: CASSAGTSGTYEQYV. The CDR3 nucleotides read TGTGCCAGCAGTGCTGGGACTAGCGGGACTTACGAGCAGTACGTC.

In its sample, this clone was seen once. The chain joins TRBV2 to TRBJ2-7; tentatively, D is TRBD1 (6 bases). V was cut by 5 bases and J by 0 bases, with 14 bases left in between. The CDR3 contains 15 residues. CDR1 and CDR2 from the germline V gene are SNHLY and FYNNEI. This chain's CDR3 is CASSLDSYSSYEQYV. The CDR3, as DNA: TGTGCCAGCAGTCTGGACAGCTACTCCTCCTACGAGCAGTACGTC.

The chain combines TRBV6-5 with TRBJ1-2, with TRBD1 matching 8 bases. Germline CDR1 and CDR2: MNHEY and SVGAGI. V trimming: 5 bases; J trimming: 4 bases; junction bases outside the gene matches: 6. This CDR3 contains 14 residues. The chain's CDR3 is CASSITGGPYGYTF. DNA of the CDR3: TGTGCCAGCAGTATCACAGGGGGGCCCTATGGCTACACCTTC.

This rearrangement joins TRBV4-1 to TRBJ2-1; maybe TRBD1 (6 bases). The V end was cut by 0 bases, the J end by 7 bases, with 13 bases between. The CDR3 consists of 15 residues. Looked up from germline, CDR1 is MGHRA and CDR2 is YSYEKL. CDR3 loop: CASSQEGGGRNEQFF. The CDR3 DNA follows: TGCGCCAGCAGCCAAGAAGGGGGTGGGAGAAATGAGCAGTTCTTC.

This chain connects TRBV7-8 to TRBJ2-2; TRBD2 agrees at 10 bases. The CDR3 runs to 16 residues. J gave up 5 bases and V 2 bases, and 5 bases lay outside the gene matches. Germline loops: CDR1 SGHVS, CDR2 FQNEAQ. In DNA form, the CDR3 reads TGTGCCAGCAGCTTAACGAGGACTAGCGGAACCGGGGAGCTGTTTTTT. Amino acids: CASSLTRTSGTGELFF.